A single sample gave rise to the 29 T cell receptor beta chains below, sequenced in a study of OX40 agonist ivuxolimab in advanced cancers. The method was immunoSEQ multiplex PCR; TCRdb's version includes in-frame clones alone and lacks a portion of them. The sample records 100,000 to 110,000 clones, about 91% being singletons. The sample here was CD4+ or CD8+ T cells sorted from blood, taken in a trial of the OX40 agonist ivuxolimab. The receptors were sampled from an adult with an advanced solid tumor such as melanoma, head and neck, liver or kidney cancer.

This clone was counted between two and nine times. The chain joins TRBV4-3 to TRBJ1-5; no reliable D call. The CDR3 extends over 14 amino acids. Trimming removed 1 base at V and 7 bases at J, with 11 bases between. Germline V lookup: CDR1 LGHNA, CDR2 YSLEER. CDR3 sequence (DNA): TGCGCCAGCAGCCAAGGAATCCTGGGACAGCCCCAGCATTTT. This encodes CASSQGILGQPQHF.

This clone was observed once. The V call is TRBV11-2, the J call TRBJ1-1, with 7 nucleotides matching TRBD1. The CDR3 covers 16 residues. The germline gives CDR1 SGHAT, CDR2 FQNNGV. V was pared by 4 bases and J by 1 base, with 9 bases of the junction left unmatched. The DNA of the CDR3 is TGTGCCAGCAGCTCCCGGGACAGAGGATCGAACACTGAAGCTTTCTTT. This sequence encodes CASSSRDRGSNTEAFF.

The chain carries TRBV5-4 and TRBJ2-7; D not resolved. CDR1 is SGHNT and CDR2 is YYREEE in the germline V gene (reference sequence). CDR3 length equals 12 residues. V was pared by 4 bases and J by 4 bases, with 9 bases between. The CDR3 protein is CASSRVGYEQYF. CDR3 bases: TGTGCCAGCAGCCGGGTGGGGTACGAGCAGTACTTC.

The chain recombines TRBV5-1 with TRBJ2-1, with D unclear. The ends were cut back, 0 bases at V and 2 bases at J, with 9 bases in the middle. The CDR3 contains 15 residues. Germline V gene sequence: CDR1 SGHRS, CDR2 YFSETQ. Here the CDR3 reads CASSLGGSPYNEQFF. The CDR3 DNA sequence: TGCGCCAGCAGCTTGGGAGGTAGTCCCTACAATGAGCAGTTCTTC.

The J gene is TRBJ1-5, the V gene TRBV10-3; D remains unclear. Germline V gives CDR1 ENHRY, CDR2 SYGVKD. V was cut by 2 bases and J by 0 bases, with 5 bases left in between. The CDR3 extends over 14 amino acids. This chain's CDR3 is CAISEAGSNQPQHF. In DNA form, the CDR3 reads TGTGCCATCAGTGAGGCGGGTAGCAATCAGCCCCAGCATTTT.

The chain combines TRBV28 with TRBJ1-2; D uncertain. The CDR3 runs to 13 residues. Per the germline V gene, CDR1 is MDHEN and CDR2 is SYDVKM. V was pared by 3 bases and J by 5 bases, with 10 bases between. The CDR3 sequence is CASSFLGDYGYTF. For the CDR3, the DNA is TGTGCCAGCAGTTTTCTTGGGGATTATGGCTACACCTTC.

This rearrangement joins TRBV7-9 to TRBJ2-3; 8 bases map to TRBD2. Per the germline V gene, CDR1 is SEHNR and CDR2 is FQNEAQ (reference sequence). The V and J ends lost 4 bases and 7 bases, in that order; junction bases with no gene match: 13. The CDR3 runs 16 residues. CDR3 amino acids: CASSSPGGEWKNTQYF. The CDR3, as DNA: TGTGCCAGCAGCTCCCCGGGGGGGGAGTGGAAAAATACGCAGTATTTT.

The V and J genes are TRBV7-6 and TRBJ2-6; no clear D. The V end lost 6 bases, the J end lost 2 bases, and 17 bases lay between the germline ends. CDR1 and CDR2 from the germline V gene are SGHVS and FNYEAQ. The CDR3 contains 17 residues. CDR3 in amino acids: CASRTRQRTPGANVLTF. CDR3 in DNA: TGTGCCAGCAGGACGCGCCAAAGAACCCCTGGGGCCAACGTCCTGACTTTC.

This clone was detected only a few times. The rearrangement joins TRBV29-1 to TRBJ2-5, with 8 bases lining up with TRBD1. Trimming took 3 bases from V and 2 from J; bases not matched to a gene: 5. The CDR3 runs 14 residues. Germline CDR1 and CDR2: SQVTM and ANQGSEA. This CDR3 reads CSVDGTGGQETQYF. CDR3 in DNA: TGCAGCGTTGATGGTACAGGGGGGCAAGAGACCCAGTACTTC.

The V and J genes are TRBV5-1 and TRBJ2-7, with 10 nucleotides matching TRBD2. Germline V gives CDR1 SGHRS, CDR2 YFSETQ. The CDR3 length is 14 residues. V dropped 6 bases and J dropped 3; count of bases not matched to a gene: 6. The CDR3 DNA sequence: TGCGCCAGCACGCCAGCGGGAGGGAACTACGAGCAGTACTTC. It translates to CASTPAGGNYEQYF.

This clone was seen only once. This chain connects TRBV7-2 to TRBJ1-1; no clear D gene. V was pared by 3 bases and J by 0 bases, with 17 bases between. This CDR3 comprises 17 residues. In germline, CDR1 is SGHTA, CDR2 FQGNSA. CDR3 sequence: CASSFEPIGRLNTEAFF. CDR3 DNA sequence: TGTGCCAGCAGCTTTGAACCGATCGGACGGCTGAACACTGAAGCTTTCTTT. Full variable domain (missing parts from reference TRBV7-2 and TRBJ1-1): GAGVSQSPSNKVTEKGKDVELRCDPISGHTALYWYRQSLGQGLEFLIYFQGNSAPDKSGLPSDRFSAERTGGSVSTLTIQRTQQEDSAVYLCASSFEPIGRLNTEAFFGQGTRLTVV.

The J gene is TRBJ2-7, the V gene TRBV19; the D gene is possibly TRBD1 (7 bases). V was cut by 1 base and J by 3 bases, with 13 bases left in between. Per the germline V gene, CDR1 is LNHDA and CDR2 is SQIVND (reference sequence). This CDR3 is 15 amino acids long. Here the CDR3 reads CASSIGDRDFYEQYF. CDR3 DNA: TGTGCCAGTAGTATAGGCGACAGGGACTTCTACGAGCAGTACTTC.

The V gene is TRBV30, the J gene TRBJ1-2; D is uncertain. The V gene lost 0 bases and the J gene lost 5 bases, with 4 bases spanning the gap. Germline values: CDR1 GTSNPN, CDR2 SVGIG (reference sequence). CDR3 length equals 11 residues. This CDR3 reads CAWSVSYGYTF. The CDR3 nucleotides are TGTGCCTGGAGTGTCTCTTATGGCTACACCTTC.

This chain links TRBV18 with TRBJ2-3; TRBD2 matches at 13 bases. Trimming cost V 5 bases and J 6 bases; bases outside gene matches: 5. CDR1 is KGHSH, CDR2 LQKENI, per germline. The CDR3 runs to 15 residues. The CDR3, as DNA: TGTGCCAGCTCAATACTAGCGGGAGGGCCGGATACGCAGTATTTT. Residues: CASSILAGGPDTQYF. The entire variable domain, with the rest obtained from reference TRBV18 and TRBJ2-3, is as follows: NAGVMQNPRHLVRRRGQEARLRCSPMKGHSHVYWYRQLPEEGLKFMVYLQKENIIDESGMPKERFSAEFPKEGPSILRIQQVVRGDSAAYFCASSILAGGPDTQYFGPGTRLTVL.

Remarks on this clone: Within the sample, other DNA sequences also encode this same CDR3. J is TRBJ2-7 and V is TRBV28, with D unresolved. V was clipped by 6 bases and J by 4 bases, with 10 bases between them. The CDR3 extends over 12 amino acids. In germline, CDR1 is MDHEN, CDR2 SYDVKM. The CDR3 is CASSLPGYEQYF. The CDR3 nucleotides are TGTGCCAGCAGCCTGCCGGGTTACGAGCAGTACTTC.

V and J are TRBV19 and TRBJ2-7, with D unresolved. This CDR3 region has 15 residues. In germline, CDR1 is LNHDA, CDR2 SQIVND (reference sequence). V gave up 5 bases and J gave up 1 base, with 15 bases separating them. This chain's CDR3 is CASSYRADGSYEQYF. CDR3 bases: TGTGCCAGTAGTTACCGAGCCGACGGTTCCTACGAGCAGTACTTC.

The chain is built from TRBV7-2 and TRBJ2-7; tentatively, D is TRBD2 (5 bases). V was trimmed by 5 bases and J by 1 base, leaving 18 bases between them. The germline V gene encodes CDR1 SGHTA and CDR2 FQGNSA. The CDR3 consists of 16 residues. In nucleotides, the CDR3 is TGTGCCAGCAGCAAAAAGGGAGCGTCTGATTCCTACGAGCAGTACTTC. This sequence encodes CASSKKGASDSYEQYF.

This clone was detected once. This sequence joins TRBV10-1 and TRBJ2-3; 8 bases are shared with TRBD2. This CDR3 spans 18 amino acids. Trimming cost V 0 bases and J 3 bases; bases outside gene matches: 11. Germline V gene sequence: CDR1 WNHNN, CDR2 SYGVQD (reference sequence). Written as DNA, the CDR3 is TGCGCCAGCAGTGAGTCGAGAGGGGTAGCGGGACCTACAGATACGCAGTATTTT. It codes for CASSESRGVAGPTDTQYF.

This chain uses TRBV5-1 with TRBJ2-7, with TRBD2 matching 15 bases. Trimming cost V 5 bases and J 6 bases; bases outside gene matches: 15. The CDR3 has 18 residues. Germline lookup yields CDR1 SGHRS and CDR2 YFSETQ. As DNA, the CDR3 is TGCGCCAGCAGGAACCGGGACAGGGGACTAGCGGGAGGTGGCGAGCAGTACTTC. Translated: CASRNRDRGLAGGGEQYF.

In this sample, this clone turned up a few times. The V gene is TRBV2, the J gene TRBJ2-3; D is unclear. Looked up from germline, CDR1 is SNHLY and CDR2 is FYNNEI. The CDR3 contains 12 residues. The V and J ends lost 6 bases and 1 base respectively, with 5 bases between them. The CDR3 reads CASRAGTDTQYF. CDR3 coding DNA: TGTGCCAGCAGGGCCGGCACAGATACGCAGTATTTT.

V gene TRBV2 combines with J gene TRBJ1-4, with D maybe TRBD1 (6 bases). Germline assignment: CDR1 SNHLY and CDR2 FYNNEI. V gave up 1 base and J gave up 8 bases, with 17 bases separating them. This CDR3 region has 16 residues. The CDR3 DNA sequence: TGTGCCAGCAGTGAAGGGGGCAGGGGTGGAGCCGAAAAACTGTTTTTT. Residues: CASSEGGRGGAEKLFF.

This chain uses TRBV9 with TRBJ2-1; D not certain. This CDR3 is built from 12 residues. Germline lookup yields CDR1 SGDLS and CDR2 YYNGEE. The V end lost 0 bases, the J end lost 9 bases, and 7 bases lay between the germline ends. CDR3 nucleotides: TGTGCCAGCAGCGTAGCTGTTGGTGAGCAGTTCTTC. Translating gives CASSVAVGEQFF.

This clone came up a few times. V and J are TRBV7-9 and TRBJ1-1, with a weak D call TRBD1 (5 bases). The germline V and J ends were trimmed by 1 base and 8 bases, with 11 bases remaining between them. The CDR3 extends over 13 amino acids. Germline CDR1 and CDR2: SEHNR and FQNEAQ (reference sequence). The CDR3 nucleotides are TGTGCCAGCAGCTTAGACCAGGGATCGGAAGCTTTCTTT. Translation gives CASSLDQGSEAFF.

CDR3 coding DNA: TGTGCCAGCAGCTTCACACCCGCGGGTGAAGCTTTCTTT. Encoded protein: CASSFTPAGEAFF. The genes are TRBV7-2 and TRBJ1-1, with D unresolved. V was cut by 3 bases and J by 7 bases, with 12 bases left in between. The V gene's germline CDR1 is SGHTA and CDR2 FQGNSA. The CDR3 loop spans 13 amino acids.

CDR3 residues: CASSRTGTPRYNEQFF. The CDR3 DNA is TGTGCCAGCAGCCGGACCGGGACCCCACGTTACAATGAGCAGTTCTTC. V and J are TRBV27 and TRBJ2-1; D is perhaps TRBD1 or TRBD2 (5 bases each). Trimming pared 6 bases from V and 4 bases from J, leaving 19 bases between. There are 16 residues in the CDR3. Germline CDR1 and CDR2: MNHEY and SMNVEV (reference sequence).

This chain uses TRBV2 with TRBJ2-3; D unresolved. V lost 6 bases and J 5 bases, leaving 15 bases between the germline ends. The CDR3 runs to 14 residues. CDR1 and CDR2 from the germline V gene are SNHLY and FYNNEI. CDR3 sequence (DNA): TGTGCCAGCAGGGCCAAAGGACGGGTAGATACGCAGTATTTT. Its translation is CASRAKGRVDTQYF.

In nucleotides, the CDR3 is TGTGCCAGCAGCATCAGACAGGTATATCTCTACGAGCAGTACTTC. Its translation: CASSIRQVYLYEQYF. The rearrangement links TRBV21-1 to TRBJ2-7; whether TRBD1, the table's D call, matches the DNA was not checked. TRBV21-1 is recorded as a pseudogene. The CDR3 is made up of 15 amino acids.

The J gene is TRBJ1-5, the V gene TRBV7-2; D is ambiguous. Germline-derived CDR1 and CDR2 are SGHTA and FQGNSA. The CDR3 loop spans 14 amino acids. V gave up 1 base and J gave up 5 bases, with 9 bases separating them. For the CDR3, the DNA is TGTGCCAGCAGCTTAGAACCGATGGATCAGCCCCAGCATTTT. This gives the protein CASSLEPMDQPQHF.

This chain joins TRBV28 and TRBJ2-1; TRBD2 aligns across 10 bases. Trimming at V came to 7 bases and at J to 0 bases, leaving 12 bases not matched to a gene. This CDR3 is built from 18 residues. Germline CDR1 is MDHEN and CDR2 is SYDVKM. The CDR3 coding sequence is TGTGCCAGCAAGCCCCCTAGCGGGAGACTTCGCTCCTACAATGAGCAGTTCTTC. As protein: CASKPPSGRLRSYNEQFF.